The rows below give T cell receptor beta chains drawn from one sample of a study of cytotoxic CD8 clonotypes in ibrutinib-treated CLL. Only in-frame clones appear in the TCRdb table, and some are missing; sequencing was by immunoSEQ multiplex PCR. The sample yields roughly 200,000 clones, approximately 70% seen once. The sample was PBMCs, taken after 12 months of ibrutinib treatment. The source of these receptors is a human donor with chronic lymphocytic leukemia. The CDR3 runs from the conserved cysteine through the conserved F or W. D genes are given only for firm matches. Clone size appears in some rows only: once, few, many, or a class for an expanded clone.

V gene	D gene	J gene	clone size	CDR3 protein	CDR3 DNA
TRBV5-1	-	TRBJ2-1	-	CASVARNNEQFF	TGCGCGTCGGTAGCGAGAAACAATGAGCAGTTCTTC
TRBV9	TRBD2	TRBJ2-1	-	CASSPGTSGRWNEQFF	TGTGCCAGCAGCCCCGGGACTAGCGGGAGGTGGAATGAGCAGTTCTTC
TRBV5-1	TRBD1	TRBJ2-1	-	CASSAGTGLLGEQFF	TGCGCCAGCAGCGCCGGGACAGGGTTGTTGGGTGAGCAGTTCTTC
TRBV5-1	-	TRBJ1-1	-	CASRVQENTEAFF	TGCGCCAGCAGGGTGCAGGAGAACACTGAAGCTTTCTTT
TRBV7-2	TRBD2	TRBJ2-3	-	CASSPTGLHTDTQYF	TGTGCCAGCAGCCCCACGGGACTACACACAGATACGCAGTATTTT
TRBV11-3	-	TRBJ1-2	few	CASSKQGQANYGYTF	TGTGCCAGCAGTAAACAGGGACAAGCTAACTATGGCTACACCTTC
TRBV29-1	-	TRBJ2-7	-	CSVELRGSPYEQYF	TGCAGCGTTGAACTTAGGGGTTCTCCCTACGAGCAGTACTTC
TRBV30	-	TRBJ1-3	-	CAWSVLPRAAGNTIYF	TGTGCCTGGAGTGTACTCCCCCGAGCAGCTGGAAACACCATATATTTT
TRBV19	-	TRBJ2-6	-	CASSPGGSGANVLTF	TGTGCCAGTAGTCCAGGAGGGTCTGGGGCCAACGTCCTGACTTTC
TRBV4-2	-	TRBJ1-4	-	CASSQDSGVGNEKLFF	TGTGCCAGCAGCCAAGACTCAGGGGTTGGTAATGAAAAACTGTTTTTT
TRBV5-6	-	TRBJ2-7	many	CASSLYPGEPSSYEQYF	TGTGCCAGCAGCTTGTATCCGGGAGAGCCCTCCTCCTACGAGCAGTACTTC
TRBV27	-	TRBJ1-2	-	CASSDLPGGLLGRLGYTF	TGTGCCAGCAGCGATCTACCGGGTGGTCTTCTAGGGAGGCTTGGCTACACCTTC
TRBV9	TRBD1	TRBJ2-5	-	CASGGQGYQETQYF	TGTGCCAGCGGAGGACAGGGATACCAAGAGACCCAGTACTTC
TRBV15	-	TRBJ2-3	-	CATSRDLASTDTQYF	TGTGCCACCAGCAGAGATTTGGCCAGCACAGATACGCAGTATTTT
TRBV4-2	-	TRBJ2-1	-	CASSDAGRSYNEQFF	TGTGCCAGCAGCGATGCGGGAAGATCCTACAATGAGCAGTTCTTC
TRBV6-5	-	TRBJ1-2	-	CASRRGRGSNYGYTF	TGTGCCAGCAGGAGAGGGAGGGGATCTAACTATGGCTACACCTTC
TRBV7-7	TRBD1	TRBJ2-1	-	CASSPGTAGNEQFF	TGTGCTAGCAGCCCCGGGACAGCTGGCAATGAGCAGTTCTTC
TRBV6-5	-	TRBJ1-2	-	CASSYSVTGVYGYTF	TGTGCCAGCAGTTACTCGGTTACGGGGGTTTATGGCTACACCTTC
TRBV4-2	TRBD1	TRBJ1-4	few	CASSQGITGVNEKLFF	TGTGCCAGCAGCCAAGGAATTACAGGGGTAAATGAAAAACTGTTTTTT
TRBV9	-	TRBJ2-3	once	CASSRLDSLTDTQYF	TGTGCCAGCAGCAGATTGGACAGTTTAACAGATACGCAGTATTTT
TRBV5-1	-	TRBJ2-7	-	CASRDHNYEQYF	TGCGCCAGCAGGGACCATAACTACGAGCAGTACTTC
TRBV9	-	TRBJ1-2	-	CASSPTGRRGYTF	TGTGCCAGCAGCCCCACAGGGCGCCGTGGCTACACCTTC